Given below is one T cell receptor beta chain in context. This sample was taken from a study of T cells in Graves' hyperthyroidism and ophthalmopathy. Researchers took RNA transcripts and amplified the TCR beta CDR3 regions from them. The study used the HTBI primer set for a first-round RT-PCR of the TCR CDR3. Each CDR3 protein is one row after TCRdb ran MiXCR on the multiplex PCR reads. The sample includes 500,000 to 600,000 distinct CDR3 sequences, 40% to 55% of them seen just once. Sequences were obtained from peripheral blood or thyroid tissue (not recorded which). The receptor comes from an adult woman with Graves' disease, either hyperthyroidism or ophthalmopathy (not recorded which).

CDR3 nucleotide sequence: TGTGCCAGTAGTATTGGAGAAAACTATGGCTACACCTTC. This gives the protein CASSIGENYGYTF. The gene calls are TRBV19 and TRBJ1-2; D is undetermined. Germline CDR1 is LNHDA and CDR2 is SQIVND (reference sequence). This CDR3 spans 13 amino acids. Trimming stripped 3 bases from V and 2 bases from J, with 7 bases between.